This T cell receptor beta chain was profiled in a study of PD-1 blockade in mismatch repair-deficient tumors. The wider study: Enrolled about 2012-2016, patients had progressing, pretreated mismatch repair-deficient cancers of about a dozen types. Notes on the study in general: Rapid post-treatment expansion, then contraction, generally preceding radiologic response, marked tumor-resident clones.

Concerning this clone itself: Its target is unknown.

Germline assignment: CDR1 SNHLY and CDR2 FYNNEI. J was trimmed by 0 bases and V by 6 bases; bases with no gene match: 7. The CDR3 covers 15 residues. Sequenced by immunoSEQ multiplex PCR; TCRdb stores in-frame clones only, minus some. Altogether about 51,000 clones are present, 81% being singletons, with the ten largest covering over 7.5%. Mismatch repair deficiency was confirmed in all patients, by PCR or immunohistochemistry. The source was peripheral blood, collected less than 21 weeks after starting pembrolizumab. The rearrangement joins TRBV2 to TRBJ1-1, with TRBD1 matching 7 bases. The receptor was derived from an adult with mismatch repair-deficient cancer. The CDR3 DNA sequence: TGTGCCAGCAGGGCTGGACAGGCCGTGAACACTGAAGCTTTCTTT. Translation: CASRAGQAVNTEAFF. Combining the CDR3 with reference TRBV2 and TRBJ1-1 gives the whole variable domain EPEVTQTPSHQVTQMGQEVILRCVPISNHLYFYWYRQILGQKVEFLVSFYNNEISEKSEIFDDQFSVERPDGSNFTLKIRSTKLEDSAMYFCASRAGQAVNTEAFFGQGTRLTVV.